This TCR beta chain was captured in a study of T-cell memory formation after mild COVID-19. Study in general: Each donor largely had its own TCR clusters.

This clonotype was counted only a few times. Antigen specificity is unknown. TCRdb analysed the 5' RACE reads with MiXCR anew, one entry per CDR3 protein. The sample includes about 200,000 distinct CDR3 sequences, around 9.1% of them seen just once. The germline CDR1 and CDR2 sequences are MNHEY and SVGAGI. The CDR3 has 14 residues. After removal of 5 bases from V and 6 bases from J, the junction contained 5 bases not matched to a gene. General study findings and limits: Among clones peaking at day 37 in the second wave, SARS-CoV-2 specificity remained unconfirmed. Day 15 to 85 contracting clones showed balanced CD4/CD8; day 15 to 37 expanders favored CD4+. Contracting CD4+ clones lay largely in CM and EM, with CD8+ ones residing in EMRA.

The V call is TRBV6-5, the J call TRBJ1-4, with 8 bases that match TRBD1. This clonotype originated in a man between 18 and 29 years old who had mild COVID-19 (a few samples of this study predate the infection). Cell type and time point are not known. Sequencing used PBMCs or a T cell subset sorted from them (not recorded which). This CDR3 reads CASSKTGVDEKLFF. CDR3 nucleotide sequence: TGTGCCAGCAGTAAGACAGGGGTCGATGAAAAACTGTTTTTT.